This T cell receptor beta chain was identified in a study of T cells in Graves' hyperthyroidism and ophthalmopathy. Findings and limits, study-wide: Most clonotypes expanded in the thyroid (above 0.001) were also present in blood.

TCR beta CDR3 sequences were amplified from RNA transcripts. Primed by the HTBI set, a first-round RT-PCR was run on the TCR CDR3. TCRdb re-analysed the multiplex PCR reads in MiXCR, keeping a single row per CDR3 protein. The sample includes around 580,000 distinct CDR3 sequences, more than 45% of them seen just once. Notes on this clonotype: No antigen is known for it.

The diagnostic basis comprised clinical symptoms, serum thyroxine and TRAb, thyroid ultrasound and orbital computed tomography. The sequence came from a woman under 30 with Graves' hyperthyroidism. The sequenced sample consisted of peripheral blood or thyroid tissue (not recorded which).

The CDR3 sequence: CASSPGVTGVGGYTF. The CDR3 coding sequence is TGCGCCAGCAGCCCGGGCGTGACAGGGGTTGGGGGCTACACCTTC. The rearrangement uses TRBV5-1 and TRBJ1-2; 8 bases are shared with TRBD1. Germline CDR1 reads SGHRS; CDR2 reads YFSETQ. CDR3 length: 15 amino acids. With V trimmed by 4 bases and J by 8 bases, 13 bases remained unmatched.